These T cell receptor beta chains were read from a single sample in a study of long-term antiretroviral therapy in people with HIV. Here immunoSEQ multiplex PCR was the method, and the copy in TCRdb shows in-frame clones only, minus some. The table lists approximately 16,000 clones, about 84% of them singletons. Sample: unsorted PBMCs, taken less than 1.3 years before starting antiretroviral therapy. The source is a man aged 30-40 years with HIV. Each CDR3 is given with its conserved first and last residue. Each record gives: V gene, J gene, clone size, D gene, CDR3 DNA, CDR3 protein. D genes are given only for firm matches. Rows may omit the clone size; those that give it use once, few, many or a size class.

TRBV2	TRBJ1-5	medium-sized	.	TGTGCCAGCAGTGAACAACTTAGCAATCAGCCCCAGCATTTT	CASSEQLSNQPQHF
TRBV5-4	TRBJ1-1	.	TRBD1	TGTGCCAGCAGCTTGCAGGGGGGCACTGAAGCTTTCTTT	CASSLQGGTEAFF
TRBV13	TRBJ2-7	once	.	TGTGCCAGCAACTACGGACCGGGCAGCTCCTACGAGCAGTACTTC	CASNYGPGSSYEQYF
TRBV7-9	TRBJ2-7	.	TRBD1	TGTGCCAGCAGCACCGGGACAGGAGGCTACGAGCAGTACTTC	CASSTGTGGYEQYF
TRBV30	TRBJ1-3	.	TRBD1	TGTGCCTGGTCAAAGACAGGGACGAGCTCTGGAAACACCATATATTTT	CAWSKTGTSSGNTIYF
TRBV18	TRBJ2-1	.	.	TGTGCCAGCTCACTGGCAGGGTTAATCGCCTACAATGAGCAGTTCTTC	CASSLAGLIAYNEQFF
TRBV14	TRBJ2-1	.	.	TGTGCCAGCAGCCAAGTAGCAGGCACCTCCTACAATGAGCAGTTCTTC	CASSQVAGTSYNEQFF
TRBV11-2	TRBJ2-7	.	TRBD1	TGTGCCAGCAGCTTAGATCGGACAGGGTACGGCTACGAGCAGTACTTC	CASSLDRTGYGYEQYF
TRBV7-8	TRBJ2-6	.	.	TGTGCCAGCAGCTTAAGGCCACCCCAGGGAGATGCGGGGGGGGCCAACGTCCTGACTTTC	CASSLRPPQGDAGGANVLTF
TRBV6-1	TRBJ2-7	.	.	TGTGCCAGCAGTGAAGAACAGGGCAGCGAGCAGTACTTC	CASSEEQGSEQYF
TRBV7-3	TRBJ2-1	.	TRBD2	TGTGCCAGCAGCTTAAGCGGGGGAGCATACAATGAGCAGTTCTTC	CASSLSGGAYNEQFF
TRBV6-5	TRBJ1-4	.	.	TGTGCCAGCAGTACCAGTGGCCAGAGTAATGAAAAACTGTTTTTT	CASSTSGQSNEKLFF
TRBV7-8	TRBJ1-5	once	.	TGTGCCAGCAGCACCTCGGACAGTAGCAATCAGCCCCAGCATTTT	CASSTSDSSNQPQHF
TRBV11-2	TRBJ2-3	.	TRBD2	TGTGCCAGCAGCCCTGTTGTGGGAGGGGCAGATACGCAGTATTTT	CASSPVVGGADTQYF
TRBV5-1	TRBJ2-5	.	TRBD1	TGCGCCAGCAGCTTAACCGGGACAGTCGGAGAGACCCAGTACTTC	CASSLTGTVGETQYF
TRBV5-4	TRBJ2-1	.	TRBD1	TGTGCCAGCAGCTCTGACAGGGTCAATGAGCAGTTCTTC	CASSSDRVNEQFF
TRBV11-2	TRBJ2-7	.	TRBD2	TGTGCCAGCAGCTGGTGGGGGGGGAGCGAGCAGTACTTC	CASSWWGGSEQYF
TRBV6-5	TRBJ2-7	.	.	TGTGCCACCGGTGGGGACAATTCCTACGAGCAGTACTTC	CATGGDNSYEQYF
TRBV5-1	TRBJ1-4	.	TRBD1	TGCGCCAGCAGCCGAGAATCAGGGGGCAATGAAAAACTGTTTTTT	CASSRESGGNEKLFF
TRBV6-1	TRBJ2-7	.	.	TGTGCCAGCAGGGGCGCGGGGCTCTACGAGCAGTACTTC	CASRGAGLYEQYF
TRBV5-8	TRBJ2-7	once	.	TGTGCCAGCAGCTCCCAGAGGGGGGAGCAGTACTTC	CASSSQRGEQYF
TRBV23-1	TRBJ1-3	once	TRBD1	TGCGCCAGCAGTCATAGCAAGACAGGGTCATTTTCTGGAAACACCATATATTTT	CASSHSKTGSFSGNTIYF